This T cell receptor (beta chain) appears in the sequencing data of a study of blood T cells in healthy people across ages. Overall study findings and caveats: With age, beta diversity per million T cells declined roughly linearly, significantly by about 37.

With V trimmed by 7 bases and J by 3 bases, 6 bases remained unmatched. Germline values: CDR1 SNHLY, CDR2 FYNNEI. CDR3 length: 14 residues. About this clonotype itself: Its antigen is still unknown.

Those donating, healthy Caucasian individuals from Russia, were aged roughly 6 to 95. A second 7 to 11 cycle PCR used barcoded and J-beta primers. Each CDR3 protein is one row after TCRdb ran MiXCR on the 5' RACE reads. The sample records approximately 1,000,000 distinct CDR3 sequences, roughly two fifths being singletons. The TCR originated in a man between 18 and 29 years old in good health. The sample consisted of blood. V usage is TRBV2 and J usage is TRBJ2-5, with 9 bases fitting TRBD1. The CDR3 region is CASKRQGGKETQYF. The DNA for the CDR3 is TGTGCCAGCAAACGACAGGGGGGAAAAGAGACCCAGTACTTC. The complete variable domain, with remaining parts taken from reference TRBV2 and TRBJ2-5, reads EPEVTQTPSHQVTQMGQEVILRCVPISNHLYFYWYRQILGQKVEFLVSFYNNEISEKSEIFDDQFSVERPDGSNFTLKIRSTKLEDSAMYFCASKRQGGKETQYFGPGTRLLVL.